The present entry profiles one TCR beta chain with its context. In the original workflow: The authors estimated nucleated cell counts from reference gene primer amplification. Only in-frame clones appear in the TCRdb table, and some are missing; sequencing was by immunoSEQ multiplex PCR. V and J calls and clone size are copied from that table; D and trimming were computed from the DNA. This table has roughly 92,000 clones, around 87% appearing once. This entry is derived from a study of blood T cell repertoires in COVID-19. Across the whole study: The United States, Italy and Spain were the sources of the acute and convalescent COVID-19 samples. PBMCs, B-cell-depleted T cells, or T cells were the source of the cDNA or gDNA that made up the material.

Specimen: peripheral blood. The origin of this receptor is a woman older than 75 with acute or convalescent COVID-19.

This CDR3 is CASSQDKTALFSGNTIYF. CDR3 in DNA: TGCGCCAGCAGCCAAGATAAGACAGCTCTTTTCTCTGGAAACACCATATATTTT. The chain has TRBV4-1 and TRBJ1-3; weak D call: TRBD1 (5 bases). This CDR3 is 18 amino acids long. The V end lost 0 bases, the J end lost 0 bases, and 15 bases lay between the germline ends. The germline CDR1 and CDR2 sequences are MGHRA and YSYEKL.